This TCR beta chain was obtained from a study of blood T cell repertoires in COVID-19. Germline-derived CDR1 and CDR2 are MDHEN and SYDVKM. The CDR3 totals 17 residues. V lost 8 bases, J lost 1 base, and 13 bases stayed unmatched. Source study methods: Scientists estimated how many nucleated cells there were by amplifying reference gene primers. Only in-frame clones appear in the TCRdb table, and some are missing; sequencing was by immunoSEQ multiplex PCR. The V and J calls and the clone size are those of that table, but D and trimming were determined from the DNA. The sample includes about 41,000 clones, approximately 82% of them seen just once.

The sequenced sample consisted of peripheral blood. The clonotype was recovered from an elderly woman with active or convalescent COVID-19. The chain links TRBV28 to TRBJ2-1, with 8 bases aligning to TRBD2. The CDR3 loop reads CASGTDGGGHSYNEQFF. In nucleotides, the CDR3 is TGTGCCAGCGGTACGGACGGGGGGGGACATTCCTACAATGAGCAGTTCTTC.